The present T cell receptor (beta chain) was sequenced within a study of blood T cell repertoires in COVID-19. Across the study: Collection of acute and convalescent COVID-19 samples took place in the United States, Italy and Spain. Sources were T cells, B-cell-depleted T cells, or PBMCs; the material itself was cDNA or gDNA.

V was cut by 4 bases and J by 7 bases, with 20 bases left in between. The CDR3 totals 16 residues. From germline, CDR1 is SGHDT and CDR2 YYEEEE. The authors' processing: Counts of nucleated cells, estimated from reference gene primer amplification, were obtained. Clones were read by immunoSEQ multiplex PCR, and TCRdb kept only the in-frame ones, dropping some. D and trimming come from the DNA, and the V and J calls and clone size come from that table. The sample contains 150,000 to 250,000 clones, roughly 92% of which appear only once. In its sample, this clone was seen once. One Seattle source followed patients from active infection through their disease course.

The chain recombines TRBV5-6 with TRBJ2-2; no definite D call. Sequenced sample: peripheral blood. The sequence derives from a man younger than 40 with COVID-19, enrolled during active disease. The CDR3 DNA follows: TGTGCCAGCAGCCCCCTAATTAGAGGCAAAGGCGGGGAGCTGTTTTTT. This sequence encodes CASSPLIRGKGGELFF.